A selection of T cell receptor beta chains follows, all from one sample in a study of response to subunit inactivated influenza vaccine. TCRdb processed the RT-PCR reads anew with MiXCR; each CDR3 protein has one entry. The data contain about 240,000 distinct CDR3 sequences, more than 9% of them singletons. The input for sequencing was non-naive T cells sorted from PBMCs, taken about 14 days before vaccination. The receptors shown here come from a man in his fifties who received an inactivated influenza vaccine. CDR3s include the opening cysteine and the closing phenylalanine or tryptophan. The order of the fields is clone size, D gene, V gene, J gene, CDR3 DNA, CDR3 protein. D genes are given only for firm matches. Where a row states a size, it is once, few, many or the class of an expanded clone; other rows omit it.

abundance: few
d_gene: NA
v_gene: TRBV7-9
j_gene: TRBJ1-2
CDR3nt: TGTGCCAGCAGCTTATCTCGTGGCTACACCTTC
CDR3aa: CASSLSRGYTF

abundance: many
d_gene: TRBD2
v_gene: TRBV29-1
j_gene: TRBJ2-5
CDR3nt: TGCAGCGTTGAAACCGGGGCCCCGGGGGGCCAAGAGACCCAGTACTTC
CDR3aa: CSVETGAPGGQETQYF

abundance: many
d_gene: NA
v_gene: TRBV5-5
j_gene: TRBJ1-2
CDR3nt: TGTGCCAGCAGCTCCCAACCAACAGGGAGAGGAGGCTACACCTTC
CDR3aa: CASSSQPTGRGGYTF

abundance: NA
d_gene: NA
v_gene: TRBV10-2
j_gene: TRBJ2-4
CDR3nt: TGCGCCAGCAGTGACGACACCCGGTTAGCCAAAAACATTCAGTACTTC
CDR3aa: CASSDDTRLAKNIQYF

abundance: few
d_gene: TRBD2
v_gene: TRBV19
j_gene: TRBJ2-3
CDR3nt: TGTGCCAGTAGTCACAGCGCGGGGGTGAGCACAGATACGCAGTATTTT
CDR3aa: CASSHSAGVSTDTQYF

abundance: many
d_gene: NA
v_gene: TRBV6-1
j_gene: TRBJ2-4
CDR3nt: TGTGCCAGCAGTGAACCCGGGACCGCCAAAAACATTCAGTACTTC
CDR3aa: CASSEPGTAKNIQYF

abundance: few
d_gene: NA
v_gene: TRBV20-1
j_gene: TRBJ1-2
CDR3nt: TGCAGTGTGTTTCAAGGGTCGGTCGGCTACACCTTC
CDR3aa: CSVFQGSVGYTF

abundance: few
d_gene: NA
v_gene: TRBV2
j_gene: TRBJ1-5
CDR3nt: TGTGCCAGCCGTTTAGACCAGATTAGCAATCAGCCCCAGCATTTT
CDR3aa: CASRLDQISNQPQHF

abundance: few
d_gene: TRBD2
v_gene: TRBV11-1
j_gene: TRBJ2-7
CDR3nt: TGTGCCAGCAGCCCCCTTTTCGCGGGAGGGCCCGAATCCTACGAGCAGTACTTC
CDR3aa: CASSPLFAGGPESYEQYF

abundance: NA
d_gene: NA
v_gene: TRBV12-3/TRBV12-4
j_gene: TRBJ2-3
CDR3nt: TGTGCCAGCAGTTTCAGGGAATCTAGCACAGATACGCAGTATTTT
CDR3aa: CASSFRESSTDTQYF

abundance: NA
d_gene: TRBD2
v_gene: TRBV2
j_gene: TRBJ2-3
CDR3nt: TGTGCCAGTGGGACTAGCGGTCTGAGTACGCAGTATTTT
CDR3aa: CASGTSGLSTQYF

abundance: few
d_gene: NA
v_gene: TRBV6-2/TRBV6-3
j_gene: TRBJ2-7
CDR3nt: TGTGCCAGCCACCGGGACTGGGCCTACGAGCAGTACTTC
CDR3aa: CASHRDWAYEQYF

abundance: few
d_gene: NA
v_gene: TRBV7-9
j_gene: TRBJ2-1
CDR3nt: TGTGCCAGCAGCACAAACCGGGACAAGTACAATGAGCAGTTCTTC
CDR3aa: CASSTNRDKYNEQFF

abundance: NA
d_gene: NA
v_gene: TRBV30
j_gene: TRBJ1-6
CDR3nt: TGTGCCTGGAGTATGGGTCAGGGGAACAATTCACCCCTCCACTTT
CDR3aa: CAWSMGQGNNSPLHF

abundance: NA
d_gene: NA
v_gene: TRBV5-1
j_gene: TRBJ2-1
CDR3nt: TGCGCCAGCAGCACACGAGGGACGGGCTCCTACAATGAGCAGTTCTTC
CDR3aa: CASSTRGTGSYNEQFF

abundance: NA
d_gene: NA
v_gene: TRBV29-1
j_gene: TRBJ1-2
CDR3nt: TGCAGCGTGGATGGGGGTGGCTACACCTTC
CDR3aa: CSVDGGGYTF

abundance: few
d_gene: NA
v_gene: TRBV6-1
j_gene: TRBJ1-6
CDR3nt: TGTGCCACCCAGAGACAGGCTTCACCCCTCCACTTT
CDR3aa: CATQRQASPLHF

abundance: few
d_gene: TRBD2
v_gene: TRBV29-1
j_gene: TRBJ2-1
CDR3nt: TGCAGCGTTGAACTATCTAGCGGCAATGAGCAGTTCTTC
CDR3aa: CSVELSSGNEQFF

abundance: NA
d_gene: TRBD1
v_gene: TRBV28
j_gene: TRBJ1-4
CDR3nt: TGTGCCAGCAGTTTATCCCGGACAGGACTTAATGAAAAACTGTTTTTT
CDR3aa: CASSLSRTGLNEKLFF

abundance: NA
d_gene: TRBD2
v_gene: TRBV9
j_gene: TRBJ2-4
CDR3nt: TGTGCCAGCAGCCGGGGACTAGCGGGGTTGTTGGCCAAAAACATTCAGTACTTC
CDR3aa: CASSRGLAGLLAKNIQYF

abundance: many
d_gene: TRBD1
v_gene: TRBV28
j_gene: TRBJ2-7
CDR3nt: TGTGCCAGCAGTTTTGGGGACAGGGGCACCTACGAGCAGTACTTC
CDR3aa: CASSFGDRGTYEQYF

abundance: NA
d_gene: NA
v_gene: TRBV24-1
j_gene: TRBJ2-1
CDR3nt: TGTGCCACCAGTGATCCCGGCCCCCAGGGCAATGAGCAGTTCTTC
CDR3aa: CATSDPGPQGNEQFF

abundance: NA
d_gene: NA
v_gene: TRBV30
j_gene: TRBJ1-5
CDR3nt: TGTGCCTGGAGTTACAGGGATAGCAATCAGCCCCAGCATTTT
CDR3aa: CAWSYRDSNQPQHF

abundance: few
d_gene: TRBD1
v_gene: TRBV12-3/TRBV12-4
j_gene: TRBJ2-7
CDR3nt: TGTGCCAGCAGTTTTGGACAGGGGCGATACGAGCAGTACTTC
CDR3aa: CASSFGQGRYEQYF

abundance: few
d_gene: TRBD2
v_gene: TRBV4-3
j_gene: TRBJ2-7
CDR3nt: TGCGCCAGCAGCCAAGCGGAAGAGGGACTAGCGGAATACGAGCAGTACTTC
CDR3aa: CASSQAEEGLAEYEQYF

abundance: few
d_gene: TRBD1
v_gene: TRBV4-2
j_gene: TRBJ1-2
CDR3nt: TGTGCCAGCAGCCGAACAGGGGGCGATGGTGGCTACACCTTC
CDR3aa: CASSRTGGDGGYTF

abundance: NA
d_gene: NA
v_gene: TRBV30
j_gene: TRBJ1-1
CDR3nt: TGTGCCTGGAGTGTACGGGAGAACACTGAAGCTTTCTTT
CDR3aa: CAWSVRENTEAFF

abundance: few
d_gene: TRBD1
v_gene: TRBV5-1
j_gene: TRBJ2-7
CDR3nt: TGCGCCAGCAGCGCCGGGGACAGGGCAGGCGAGCAGTACTTC
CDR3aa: CASSAGDRAGEQYF

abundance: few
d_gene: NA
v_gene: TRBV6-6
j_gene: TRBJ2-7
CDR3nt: TGTGCCAGCAGCCTACTCTTAGCCTACGAGCAGTACTTC
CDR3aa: CASSLLLAYEQYF

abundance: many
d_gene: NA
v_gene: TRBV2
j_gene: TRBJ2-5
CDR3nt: TGTGCCAGCAGTTGGGCAGCCCAAGAGACCCAGTACTTC
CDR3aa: CASSWAAQETQYF

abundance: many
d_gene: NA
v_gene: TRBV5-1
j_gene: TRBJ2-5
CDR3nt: TGCGCCAGCAGCTCCACGGGAGTCAGCTTCCAAGAGACCCAGTACTTC
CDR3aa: CASSSTGVSFQETQYF

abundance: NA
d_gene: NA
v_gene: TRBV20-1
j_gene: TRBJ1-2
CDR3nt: TGCAGTGCCGACGGCGGGGTGAACTATGGCTACACCTTC
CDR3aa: CSADGGVNYGYTF

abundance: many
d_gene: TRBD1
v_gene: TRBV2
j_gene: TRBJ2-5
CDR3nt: TGTGCCAGCAGTCGAATAGGGGCCAGGGGGCTGAAGACCCAGTACTTC
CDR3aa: CASSRIGARGLKTQYF

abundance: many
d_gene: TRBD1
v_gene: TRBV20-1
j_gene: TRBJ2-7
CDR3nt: TGCAGTGCTAGAGATTACCGCTCTACCGGGACAGGGTACTACGAGCAGTACTTC
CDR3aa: CSARDYRSTGTGYYEQYF

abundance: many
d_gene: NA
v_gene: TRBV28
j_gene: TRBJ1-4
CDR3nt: TGTGCCAGCAGTCCGGCCGGGCCTTGGGAAAAACTGTTTTTT
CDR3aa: CASSPAGPWEKLFF

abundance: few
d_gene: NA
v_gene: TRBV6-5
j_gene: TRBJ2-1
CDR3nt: TGTGCCAGCAGTTATCGTATCGGCGGTGAGCAGTTCTTC
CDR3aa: CASSYRIGGEQFF

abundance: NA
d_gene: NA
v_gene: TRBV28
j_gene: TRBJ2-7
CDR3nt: TGTGCCAGCAGTCAACAGGAAACACCCTACGAGCAGTACTTC
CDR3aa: CASSQQETPYEQYF

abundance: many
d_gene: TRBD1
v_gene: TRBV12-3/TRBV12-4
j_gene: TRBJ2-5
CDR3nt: TGTGCCAGCATGGGGGACAGGGTGCAAGAGACCCAGTACTTC
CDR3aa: CASMGDRVQETQYF

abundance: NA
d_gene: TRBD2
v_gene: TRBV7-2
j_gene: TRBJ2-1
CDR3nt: TGTGCCAGCAGCTTAGCGTTAGGCGGGGGGGCCAAACGGTTCTTC
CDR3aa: CASSLALGGGAKRFF

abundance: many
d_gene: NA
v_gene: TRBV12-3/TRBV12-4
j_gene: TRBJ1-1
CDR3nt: TGTGCCAGCAGTTTCTTGGGTGGGGACACTGAAGCTTTCTTT
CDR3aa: CASSFLGGDTEAFF

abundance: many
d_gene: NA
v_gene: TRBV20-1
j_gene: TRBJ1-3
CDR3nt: TGCAGTGCTAGAGTAACACAGCTCTCTGGAAACACCATATATTTT
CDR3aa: CSARVTQLSGNTIYF

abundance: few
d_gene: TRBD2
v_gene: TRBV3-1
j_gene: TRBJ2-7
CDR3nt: TGTGCCAGCAGCCCTACCCCGGGACTAGTTTCGTACGAGCAGTACTTC
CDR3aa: CASSPTPGLVSYEQYF

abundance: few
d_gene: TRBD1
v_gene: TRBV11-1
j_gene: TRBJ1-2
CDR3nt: TGTGCCAGCAGCTTAGCGCCGGGACAGGGGGGTGAGGGCTATGGCTACACCTTC
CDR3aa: CASSLAPGQGGEGYGYTF

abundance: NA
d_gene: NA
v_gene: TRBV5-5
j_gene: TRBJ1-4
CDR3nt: TGTGCCAGCAGCGTCCGACAGGAGGGGAAACTGTTTTTT
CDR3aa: CASSVRQEGKLFF

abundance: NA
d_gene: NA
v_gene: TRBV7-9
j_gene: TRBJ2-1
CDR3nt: TGTGCCAGCAGCCCTAACAGGGGCCGGGGGCCCAATGAGCAGTTCTTC
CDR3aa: CASSPNRGRGPNEQFF

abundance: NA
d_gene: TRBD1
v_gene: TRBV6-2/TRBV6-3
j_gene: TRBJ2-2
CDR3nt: TGTGCCAGCAGTACACAGGGGATCACCGGGGAGCTGTTTTTT
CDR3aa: CASSTQGITGELFF

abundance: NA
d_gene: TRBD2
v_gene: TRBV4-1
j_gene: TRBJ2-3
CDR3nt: TGTGCCAGCAGCCGAGTAGCGGGATCGGCAGATACGCAGTATTTT
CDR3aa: CASSRVAGSADTQYF

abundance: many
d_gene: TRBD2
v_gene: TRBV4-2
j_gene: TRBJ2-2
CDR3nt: TGTGCCAGCAGCAGGAGCGGGAGGGCCGGGGAGCTGTTTTTT
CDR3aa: CASSRSGRAGELFF

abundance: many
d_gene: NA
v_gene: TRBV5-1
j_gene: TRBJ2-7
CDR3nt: TGCGCCAGCAGGGCTTCCTCCTACGAGCAGTACTTC
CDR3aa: CASRASSYEQYF

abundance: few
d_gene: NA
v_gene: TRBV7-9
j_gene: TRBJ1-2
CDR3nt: TGTGCCAGCAGCGGCCATCTACCAGGGAACTATGGCTACACCTTC
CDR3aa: CASSGHLPGNYGYTF

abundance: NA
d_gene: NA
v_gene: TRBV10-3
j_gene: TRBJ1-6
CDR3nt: TGTGCCATCGCGGGGCAGACGGCAAATTCACCCCTCCACTTT
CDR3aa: CAIAGQTANSPLHF

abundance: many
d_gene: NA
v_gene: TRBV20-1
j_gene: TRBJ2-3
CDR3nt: TGCAGTGCTGGCTTGAGTTATTCCCCCACAGATACGCAGTATTTT
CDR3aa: CSAGLSYSPTDTQYF

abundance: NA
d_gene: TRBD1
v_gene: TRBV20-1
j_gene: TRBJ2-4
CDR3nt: TGCAGTGCTACCGGACCCCGGGACAGAGCAGCCAAAAACATTCAGTACTTC
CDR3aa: CSATGPRDRAAKNIQYF

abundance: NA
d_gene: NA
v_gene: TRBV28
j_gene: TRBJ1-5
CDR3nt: TGTGCCAGCAGTTCGACACTGACCCAGGGAGGCAATCAGCCCCAGCATTTT
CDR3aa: CASSSTLTQGGNQPQHF

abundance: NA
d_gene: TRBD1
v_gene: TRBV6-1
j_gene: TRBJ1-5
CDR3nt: TGTGCCGCTTGGACAGGGTATAGCAATCAGCCCCAGCATTTT
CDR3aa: CAAWTGYSNQPQHF

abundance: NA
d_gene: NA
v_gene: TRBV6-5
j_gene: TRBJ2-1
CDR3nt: TGTGCCAGCAGTTACTCGTTTAGCCGGAGCTCCTACAATGAGCAGTTCTTC
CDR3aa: CASSYSFSRSSYNEQFF

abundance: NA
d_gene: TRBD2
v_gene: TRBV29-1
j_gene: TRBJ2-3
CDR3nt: TGCAGCGCCAGGAGCGGGGAGGCGCTAAGCGGTACGCAGTATTTT
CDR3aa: CSARSGEALSGTQYF

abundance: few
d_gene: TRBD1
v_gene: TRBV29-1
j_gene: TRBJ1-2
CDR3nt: TGCAGCGTTGGGGCCGACAGGGGGCAGAACTATGGCTACACCTTC
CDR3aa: CSVGADRGQNYGYTF